The entry that follows covers one TCR beta chain sequence. Losses at the gene ends were 6 bases for V and 2 bases for J; bases not matched to a gene: 6. CDR3 length: 14 residues. Per the germline V gene, CDR1 is WNHNN and CDR2 is SYGVQD (reference sequence). The entry originates in a study of blood T cell repertoires in COVID-19. The wider study: Whether acute or convalescent, the COVID-19 samples came from the United States, Italy and Spain. PBMCs, B-cell-depleted T cells, or T cells were the source of the cDNA or gDNA that made up the material.

How the authors handled the data: From reference gene primer amplification, estimates of nucleated cell counts were derived. Clones were read by immunoSEQ multiplex PCR, and TCRdb kept only the in-frame ones, dropping some. V and J calls and clone size are copied from that table; D and trimming were computed from the DNA. The sample lists around 200,000 clones; less than 85% were seen once. The source is a human donor in a cohort sampled during active COVID-19. The chain links TRBV10-1 to TRBJ2-7; 8 nucleotides align to TRBD1. Sequencing was carried out using peripheral blood. CDR3 sequence (DNA): TGCGCCAGCAGGGAAGGGACAGGTCCCTACGAGCAGTACTTC. Residues: CASREGTGPYEQYF.